The entry that follows covers one T cell receptor beta chain sequence. Its antigen is unknown. Regarding time point: blood from clinic visit 5 months post-surgery; TSC patient then seizure free. The data originate from a study of brain T cells in children with intractable seizures. Study observations and caveats: HCMV serostatus was not known, and viral specificity came from CDR3 similarity only.

The repertoire was sequenced with immunoSEQ multiplex PCR; TCRdb's copy has only in-frame clones and lacks some. The data hold 340,000 or so clones, with about 94% observed a single time. This clonotype originated in a boy younger than two with tuberous sclerosis and intractable seizures. The sample was peripheral blood, taken less than 6 months after surgery.

The CDR3 region is CASSPRGDSTEAFF. CDR3 DNA: TGTGCCAGCAGCCCCCGGGGGGATTCCACTGAAGCTTTCTTT. The chain has TRBV7-9 and TRBJ1-1; possibly TRBD1 for D (5 bases). V lost 5 bases and J lost 4, with 14 bases in between. CDR1 and CDR2 from the germline V gene are SEHNR and FQNEAQ (reference sequence). The length of the CDR3 is 14 residues.